These 5 T cell receptor beta chains came from one sample sequenced in a study of blood T cell repertoires in COVID-19 (dated by TCRdb to 2019 to 2021). The library was made by the immunoSEQ multiplex PCR assay. TCRdb took over this immuneACCESS table, retaining in-frame rearrangements with V and J assigned. Such tables are incomplete; in checked studies, under half of the missing clones stem from an unresolved V gene, and the remainder is unexplained. The table for this sample lists around 110,000 clones; around four fifths of them were counted only once. The leading ten clones occupy under 2.5% of the sample. The material sequenced was peripheral blood. Receptors originate from a man aged 25-45 years with acute or convalescent COVID-19.

In its sample, this clone was seen once. V and J are TRBV11-3 and TRBJ2-2, with TRBD2 matching over 8 bases. The CDR3 totals 16 residues. V dropped 4 bases and J dropped 7; count of bases not matched to a gene: 11. Germline V lookup: CDR1 SGHNT, CDR2 YENEEA. The CDR3: CASSSPSASGHGELFF. The CDR3 DNA sequence: TGTGCCAGCAGCTCCCCATCGGCTAGCGGGCACGGGGAGCTGTTTTTT. Combining the CDR3 with reference TRBV11-3 and TRBJ2-2 gives the whole variable domain EAGVVQSPRYKIIEKKQPVAFWCNPISGHNTLYWYLQNLGQGPELLIRYENEEAVDDSQLPKDRFSAERLKGVDSTLKIQPAELGDSAVYLCASSSPSASGHGELFFGEGSRLTVL.

The V and J genes are TRBV21-1 and TRBJ1-2. TRBV21-1 is a pseudogene locus. CDR3 size: 20 residues. The CDR3 here is CASSKNPRGVSDKLLYGYTF. The CDR3 coding sequence is TGTGCCAGCAGCAAAAATCCTCGGGGGGTCTCCGACAAACTCCTCTATGGCTACACCTTC.

This clone was counted a single time. The genes are TRBV7-3 and TRBJ1-2, with 12 nucleotides matching TRBD1. Trimming at V came to 2 bases and at J to 6 bases, leaving 1 base not matched to a gene. Germline assignment: CDR1 SGHTA and CDR2 FQGTGA. The length of the CDR3 is 14 residues. The CDR3 protein is CASSLGTGGDGYTF. CDR3 nucleotides: TGTGCCAGCAGCTTAGGGACAGGGGGCGATGGCTACACCTTC.

The V call is TRBV6-5, the J call TRBJ1-6, with D perhaps TRBD1 (5 bases). Looked up from germline, CDR1 is MNHEY and CDR2 is SVGAGI. The CDR3 is made up of 15 amino acids. The V gene lost 7 bases and the J gene lost 5 bases, with 15 bases spanning the gap. CDR3 region: CASTNYGGNNSPLHF. CDR3 coding DNA: TGTGCCAGCACGAATTACGGGGGGAATAATTCACCCCTCCACTTT.

The V call is TRBV6-1, the J call TRBJ1-6; perhaps TRBD1 as D (5 bases). Germline assignment: CDR1 MNHNS and CDR2 SASEGT. V was pared by 0 bases and J by 10 bases, with 13 bases between. The CDR3 is made up of 15 amino acids. This chain's CDR3 is CASSEASGVVSPLHF. CDR3 DNA sequence: TGTGCCAGCAGTGAAGCTTCGGGGGTAGTCTCACCCCTCCACTTT.